The rows below give T cell receptor beta chains drawn from one sample of a study of cytomegalovirus exposure and HLA in healthy donors. Method: immunoSEQ multiplex PCR; TCRdb's copy keeps in-frame clones and lacks some. This table holds 150,000 to 200,000 clones, around nine tenths found once. Sequences were obtained from PBMCs. Receptor source: a man aged 18 to 29 in good health and CMV-seropositive. CDR3s include the opening cysteine and the closing phenylalanine or tryptophan. A D gene is named only where the DNA matches it firmly. Clone sizes are given selectively: once, few, many, or a class where the clone is expanded.

CDR3 protein | CDR3 DNA | J gene | D gene | V gene | clone size
CAWSRREAGELFF | TGTGCCTGGAGCAGGCGTGAAGCCGGGGAGCTGTTTTTT | TRBJ2-2 | . | TRBV30 | .
CASSGLAGAADTQYF | TGTGCCAGCAGCGGACTAGCGGGAGCGGCAGATACGCAGTATTTT | TRBJ2-3 | TRBD2 | TRBV7-9 | .
CASSYSATRGEQFF | TGTGCCAGCAGTTACTCGGCGACTAGGGGTGAGCAGTTCTTC | TRBJ2-1 | . | TRBV6-5 | .
CATSSRLAYEQYF | TGTGCCACCAGCAGTCGACTAGCCTACGAGCAGTACTTC | TRBJ2-7 | . | TRBV15 | .
CASSEPPVVDLYF | TGTGCCAGCAGTGAACCCCCCGTCGTAGATCTGTACTTC | TRBJ2-7 | . | TRBV6-1 | once
CASSAWGGLTDTQYF | TGTGCCAGCAGCGCGTGGGGGGGCTTGACAGATACGCAGTATTTT | TRBJ2-3 | . | TRBV9 | once
CASSGARRGGELFF | TGTGCCAGCAGCGGGGCTCGACGGGGCGGGGAGCTGTTTTTT | TRBJ2-2 | . | TRBV9 | once
CASSPLGGDREGGDYGYTF | TGTGCCAGCTCACCCCTTGGAGGGGACAGGGAGGGTGGGGACTATGGCTACACCTTC | TRBJ1-2 | TRBD1 | TRBV18 | .
CASSSGGGRIYEQYF | TGTGCCAGCAGCTCTGGTGGCGGGAGGATCTACGAGCAGTACTTC | TRBJ2-7 | TRBD2 | TRBV4-2 | .
CATVLGELFF | TGTGCCACCGTTCTCGGGGAGCTGTTTTTT | TRBJ2-2 | . | TRBV21-1 | once
CSVEGTANTEAFF | TGCAGCGTCGAAGGGACAGCCAACACTGAAGCTTTCTTT | TRBJ1-1 | TRBD1 | TRBV29-1 | .
CASSSGTGGYEQYF | TGTGCCAGCAGCTCCGGGACAGGGGGCTACGAGCAGTACTTC | TRBJ2-7 | TRBD1 | TRBV5-8 | .
CASSLNRNTDTQYF | TGTGCCAGCAGCTTAAACAGGAACACAGATACGCAGTATTTT | TRBJ2-3 | . | TRBV7-6 | .
CASSPRYSGRALNEQFF | TGTGCCAGCTCACCACGGTATAGCGGGAGGGCCCTTAATGAGCAGTTCTTC | TRBJ2-1 | TRBD2 | TRBV18 | .
CASSLSSGPPGANVLTF | TGCGCCAGCAGCTTGTCGTCAGGGCCGCCAGGGGCCAACGTCCTGACTTTC | TRBJ2-6 | . | TRBV5-1 | .
CASSLGRGSSYEQYF | TGTGCCAGCAGCTTAGGCAGGGGGAGCTCCTACGAGCAGTACTTC | TRBJ2-7 | TRBD1 | TRBV7-6 | .
CASSERDRASYEQYF | TGTGCCAGCAGCGAGAGGGACAGGGCGTCGTACGAGCAGTACTTC | TRBJ2-7 | TRBD1 | TRBV9 | .
CASSVGSSGYNEQFF | TGTGCCAGCAGCGTAGGGTCTAGCGGATACAATGAGCAGTTCTTC | TRBJ2-1 | TRBD2 | TRBV9 | .
CASSLYLRATDTQYF | TGTGCCAGCAGCTTATACCTGAGGGCCACAGATACGCAGTATTTT | TRBJ2-3 | . | TRBV11-2 | .